Listed below are T cell receptor beta chains from one sample, sequenced in a study of patients and donors after allogeneic stem cell transplantation. TCRdb called the RT-PCR reads again in MiXCR, with one record for every CDR3 protein. The repertoire includes about 960,000 distinct CDR3 sequences, over 15% of them detected once, and 6% sits in the top ten. Sequencing was done on a sample of blood, either unsorted or a sorted T cell fraction (not recorded which). The receptor source for this set is a human donor who was either an allogeneic HSCT recipient or a stem cell or donor lymphocyte infusion donor (not recorded which). It is not recorded whose cells these are; they may come from a transplant donor. The conserved cysteine and the conserved F or W are not part of the CDR3 here.

J gene | V gene | CDR3 protein
TRBJ2-1 | TRBV4-1 | ASSQDLGAGPSYNEQF
TRBJ2-7 | TRBV27 | ASSLQPGRMGEQY
TRBJ1-1 | TRBV5-5 | ASRRLQGGTEAF
TRBJ1-2 | TRBV4-1 | ASSPGLPFYGYT
TRBJ2-5 | TRBV4-2 | ASSQDRTTQY
TRBJ2-1 | TRBV20-1 | SAGSAGGSPSSYNEQF
TRBJ2-2 | TRBV2 | ASSVSRGGELF
TRBJ2-3 | TRBV25-1 | ASSEDGTSPYTQY
TRBJ2-1 | TRBV24-1 | ATSDPGTSGHEQF
TRBJ2-7 | TRBV13 | ASSLGGQGSHEQY